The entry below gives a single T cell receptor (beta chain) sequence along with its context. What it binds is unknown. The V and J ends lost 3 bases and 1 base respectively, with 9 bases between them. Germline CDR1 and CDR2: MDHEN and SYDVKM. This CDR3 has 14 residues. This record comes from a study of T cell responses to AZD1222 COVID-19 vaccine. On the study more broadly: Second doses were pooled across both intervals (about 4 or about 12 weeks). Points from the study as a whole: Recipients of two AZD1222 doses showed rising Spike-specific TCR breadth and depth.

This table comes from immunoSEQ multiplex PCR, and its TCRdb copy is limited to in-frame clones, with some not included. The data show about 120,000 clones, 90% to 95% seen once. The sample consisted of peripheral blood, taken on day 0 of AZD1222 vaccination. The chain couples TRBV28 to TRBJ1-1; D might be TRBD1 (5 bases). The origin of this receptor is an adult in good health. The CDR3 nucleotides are TGTGCCAGCAGTTTGTGGCAGGGGAACACTGAAGCTTTCTTT. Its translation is CASSLWQGNTEAFF.